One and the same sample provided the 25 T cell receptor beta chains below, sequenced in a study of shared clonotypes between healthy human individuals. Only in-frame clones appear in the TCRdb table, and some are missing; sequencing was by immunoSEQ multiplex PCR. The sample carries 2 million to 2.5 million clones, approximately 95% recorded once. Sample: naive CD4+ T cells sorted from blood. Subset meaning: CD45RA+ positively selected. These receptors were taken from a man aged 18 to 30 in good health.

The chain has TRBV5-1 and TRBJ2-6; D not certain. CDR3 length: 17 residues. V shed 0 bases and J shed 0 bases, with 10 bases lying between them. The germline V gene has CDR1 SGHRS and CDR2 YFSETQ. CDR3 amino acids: CASSLVSYPSGANVLTF. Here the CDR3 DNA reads TGCGCCAGCAGCTTGGTCTCTTACCCCTCTGGGGCCAACGTCCTGACTTTC.

CDR3: CAISRGGYTGELFF. CDR3 coding DNA: TGTGCCATCTCGAGGGGGGGTTACACCGGGGAGCTGTTTTTT. The chain joins TRBV28 to TRBJ2-2, with a weak D call TRBD2 (7 bases). CDR1 and CDR2 from the germline V gene are MDHEN and SYDVKM. Trimming removed 10 bases from V and 3 bases from J, with 15 bases in between. CDR3 length equals 14 residues.

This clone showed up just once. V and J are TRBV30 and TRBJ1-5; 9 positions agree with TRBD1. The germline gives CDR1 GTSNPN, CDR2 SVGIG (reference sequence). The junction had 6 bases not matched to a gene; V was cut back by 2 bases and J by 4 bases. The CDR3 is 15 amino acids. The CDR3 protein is CAWSRRDRENQPQHF. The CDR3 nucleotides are TGTGCCTGGAGTCGGCGGGACAGGGAAAATCAGCCCCAGCATTTT.

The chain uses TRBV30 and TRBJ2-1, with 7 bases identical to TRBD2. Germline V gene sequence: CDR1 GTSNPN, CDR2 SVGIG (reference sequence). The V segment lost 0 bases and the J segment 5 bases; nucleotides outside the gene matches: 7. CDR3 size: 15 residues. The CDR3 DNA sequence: TGTGCCTGGAGTGTGCCTTTTCTAGCGGACAATGAGCAGTTCTTC. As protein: CAWSVPFLADNEQFF.

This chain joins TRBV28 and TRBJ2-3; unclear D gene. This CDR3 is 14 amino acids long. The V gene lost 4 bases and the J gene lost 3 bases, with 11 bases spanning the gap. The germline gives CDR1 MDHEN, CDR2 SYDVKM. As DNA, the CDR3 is TGTGCCAGCAGTTCCCCCCACCGGACAGATACGCAGTATTTT. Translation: CASSSPHRTDTQYF.

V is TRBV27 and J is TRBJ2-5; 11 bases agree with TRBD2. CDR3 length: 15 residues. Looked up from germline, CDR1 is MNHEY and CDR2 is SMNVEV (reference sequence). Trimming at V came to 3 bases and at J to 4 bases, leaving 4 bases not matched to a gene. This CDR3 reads CASSFLAGGPETQYF. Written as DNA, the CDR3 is TGTGCCAGCAGTTTTCTAGCGGGGGGCCCAGAGACCCAGTACTTC.

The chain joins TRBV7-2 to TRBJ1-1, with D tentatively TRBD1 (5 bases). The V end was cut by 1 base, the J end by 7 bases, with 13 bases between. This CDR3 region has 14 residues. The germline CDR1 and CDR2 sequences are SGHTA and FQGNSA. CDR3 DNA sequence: TGTGCCAGCAGCTTAGTTTACCCGGGACTTGAAGCTTTCTTT. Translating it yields CASSLVYPGLEAFF. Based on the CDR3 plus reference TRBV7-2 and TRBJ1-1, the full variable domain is GAGVSQSPSNKVTEKGKDVELRCDPISGHTALYWYRQSLGQGLEFLIYFQGNSAPDKSGLPSDRFSAERTGGSVSTLTIQRTQQEDSAVYLCASSLVYPGLEAFFGQGTRLTVV.

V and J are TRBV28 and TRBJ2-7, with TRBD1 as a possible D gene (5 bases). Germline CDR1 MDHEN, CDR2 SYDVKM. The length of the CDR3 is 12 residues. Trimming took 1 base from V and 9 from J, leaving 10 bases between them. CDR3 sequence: CASSLSGFAQYF. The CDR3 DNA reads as TGTGCCAGCAGTTTATCAGGGTTCGCGCAGTACTTC. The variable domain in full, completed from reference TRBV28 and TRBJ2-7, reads DVKVTQSSRYLVKRTGEKVFLECVQDMDHENMFWYRQDPGLGLRLIYFSYDVKMKEKGDIPEGYSVSREKKERFSLILESASTNQTSMYLCASSLSGFAQYFGPGTRLTVT.

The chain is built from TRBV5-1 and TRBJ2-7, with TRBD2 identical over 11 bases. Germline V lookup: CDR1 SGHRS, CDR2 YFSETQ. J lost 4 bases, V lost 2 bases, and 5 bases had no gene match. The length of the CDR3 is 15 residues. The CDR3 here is CASSLLAGALYEQYF. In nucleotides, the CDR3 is TGCGCCAGCAGCTTACTAGCGGGGGCCTTATACGAGCAGTACTTC.

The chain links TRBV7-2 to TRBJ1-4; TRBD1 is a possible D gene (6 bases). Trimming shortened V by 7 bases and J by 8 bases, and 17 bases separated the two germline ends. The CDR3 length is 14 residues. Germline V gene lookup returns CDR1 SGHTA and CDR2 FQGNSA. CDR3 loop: CASTRTDRGEKLFF. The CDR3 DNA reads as TGTGCCAGCACAAGGACAGATAGGGGGGAAAAACTGTTTTTT.

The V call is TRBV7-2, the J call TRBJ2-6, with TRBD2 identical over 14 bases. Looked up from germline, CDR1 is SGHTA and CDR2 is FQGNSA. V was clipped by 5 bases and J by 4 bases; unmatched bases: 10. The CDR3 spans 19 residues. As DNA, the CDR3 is TGTGCCAGCAGCCCCACGGGACTAGCGGGAGTCGGCGGGGCCAACGTCCTGACTTTC. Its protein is CASSPTGLAGVGGANVLTF.

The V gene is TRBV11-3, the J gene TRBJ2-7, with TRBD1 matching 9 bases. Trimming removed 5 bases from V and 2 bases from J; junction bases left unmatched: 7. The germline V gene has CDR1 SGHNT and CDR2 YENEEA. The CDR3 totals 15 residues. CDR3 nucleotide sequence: TGTGCCAGCAGCCCGGGACAGGGTTTTCCCTACGAGCAGTACTTC. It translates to CASSPGQGFPYEQYF.

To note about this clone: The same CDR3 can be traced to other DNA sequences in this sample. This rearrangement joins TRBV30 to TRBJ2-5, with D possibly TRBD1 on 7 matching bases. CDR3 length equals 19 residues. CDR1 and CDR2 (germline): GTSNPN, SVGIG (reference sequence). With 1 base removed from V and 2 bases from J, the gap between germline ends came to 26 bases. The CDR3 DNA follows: TGTGCCTGGAGTGGGGGGCGGGACAGCCATGCCCGTCCTCAAGAGACCCAGTACTTC. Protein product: CAWSGGRDSHARPQETQYF.

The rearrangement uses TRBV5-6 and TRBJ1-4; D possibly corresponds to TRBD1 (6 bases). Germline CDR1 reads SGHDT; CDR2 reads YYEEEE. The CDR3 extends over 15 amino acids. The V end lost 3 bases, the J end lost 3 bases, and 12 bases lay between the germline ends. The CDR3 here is CASSYSTGPNEKLFF. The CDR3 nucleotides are TGTGCCAGCAGCTACTCGACAGGACCTAATGAAAAACTGTTTTTT.

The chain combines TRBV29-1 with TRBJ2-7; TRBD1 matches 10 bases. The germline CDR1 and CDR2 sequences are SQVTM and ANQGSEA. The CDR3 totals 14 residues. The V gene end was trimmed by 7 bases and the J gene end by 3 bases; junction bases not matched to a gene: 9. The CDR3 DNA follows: TGCAGCGCTGGCCGGGACAGGGGACGCTACGAGCAGTACTTC. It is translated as CSAGRDRGRYEQYF.

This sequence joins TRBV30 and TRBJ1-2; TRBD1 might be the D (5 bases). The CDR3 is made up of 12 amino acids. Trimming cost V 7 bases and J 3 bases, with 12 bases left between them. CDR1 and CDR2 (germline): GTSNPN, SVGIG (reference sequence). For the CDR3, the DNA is TGTGCCTCCCGCAGGGTTGACTATGGCTACACCTTC. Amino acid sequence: CASRRVDYGYTF.

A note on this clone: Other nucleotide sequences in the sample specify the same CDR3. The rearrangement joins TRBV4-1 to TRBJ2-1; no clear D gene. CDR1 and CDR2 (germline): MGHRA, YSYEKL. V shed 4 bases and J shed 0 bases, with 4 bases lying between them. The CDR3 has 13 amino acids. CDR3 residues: CASSPSSYNEQFF. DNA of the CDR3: TGCGCCAGCAGCCCATCCTCCTACAATGAGCAGTTCTTC.

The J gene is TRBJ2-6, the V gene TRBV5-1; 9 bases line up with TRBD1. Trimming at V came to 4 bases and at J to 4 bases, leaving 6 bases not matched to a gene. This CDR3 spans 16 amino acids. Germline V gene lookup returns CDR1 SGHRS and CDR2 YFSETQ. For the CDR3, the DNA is TGCGCCAGCAGCGATCACAGGGGGCCAGGGGCCAACGTCCTGACTTTC. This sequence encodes CASSDHRGPGANVLTF. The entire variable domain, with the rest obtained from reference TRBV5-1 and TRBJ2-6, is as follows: KAGVTQTPRYLIKTRGQQVTLSCSPISGHRSVSWYQQTPGQGLQFLFEYFSETQRNKGNFPGRFSGRQFSNSRSEMNVSTLELGDSALYLCASSDHRGPGANVLTFGAGSRLTVL.

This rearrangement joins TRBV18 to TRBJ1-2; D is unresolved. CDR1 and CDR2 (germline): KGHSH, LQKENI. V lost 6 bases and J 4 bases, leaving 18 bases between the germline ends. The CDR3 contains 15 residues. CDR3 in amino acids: CASSDDHSGFYGYTF. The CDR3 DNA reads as TGTGCCAGCTCCGACGACCATTCGGGGTTCTATGGCTACACCTTC.

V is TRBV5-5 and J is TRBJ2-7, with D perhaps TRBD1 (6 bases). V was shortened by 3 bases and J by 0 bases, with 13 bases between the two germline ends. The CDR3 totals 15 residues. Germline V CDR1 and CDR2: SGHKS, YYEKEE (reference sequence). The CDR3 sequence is CASSSGQTSSYEQYF. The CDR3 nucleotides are TGTGCCAGCAGCTCAGGACAGACCTCCTCCTACGAGCAGTACTTC.

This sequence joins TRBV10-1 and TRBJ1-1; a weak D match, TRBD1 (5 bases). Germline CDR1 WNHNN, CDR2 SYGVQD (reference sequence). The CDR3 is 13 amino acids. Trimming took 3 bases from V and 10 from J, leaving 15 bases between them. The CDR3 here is CASSDRELVGAFF. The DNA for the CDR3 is TGCGCCAGCAGTGACAGGGAGTTGGTCGGAGCTTTCTTT.

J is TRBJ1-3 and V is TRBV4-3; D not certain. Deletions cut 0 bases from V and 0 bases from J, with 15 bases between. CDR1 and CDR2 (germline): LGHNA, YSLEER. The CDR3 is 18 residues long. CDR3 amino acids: CASSQDFGQTRSGNTIYF. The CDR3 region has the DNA TGCGCCAGCAGCCAAGATTTTGGCCAAACTCGCTCTGGAAACACCATATATTTT.

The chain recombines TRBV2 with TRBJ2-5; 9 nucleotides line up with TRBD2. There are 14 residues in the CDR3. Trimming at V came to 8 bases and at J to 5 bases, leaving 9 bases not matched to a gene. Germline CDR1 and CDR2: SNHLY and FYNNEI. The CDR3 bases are TGTGCCAGCTTGGCTAGCGGGGTCTGGGAGACCCAGTACTTC. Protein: CASLASGVWETQYF.

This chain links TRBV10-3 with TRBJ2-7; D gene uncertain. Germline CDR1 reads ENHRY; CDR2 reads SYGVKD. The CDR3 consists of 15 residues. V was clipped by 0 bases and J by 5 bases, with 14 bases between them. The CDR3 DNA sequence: TGTGCCATCAGTGAGTCTGGCAGCTCTAACCACGAGCAGTACTTC. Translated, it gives CAISESGSSNHEQYF.

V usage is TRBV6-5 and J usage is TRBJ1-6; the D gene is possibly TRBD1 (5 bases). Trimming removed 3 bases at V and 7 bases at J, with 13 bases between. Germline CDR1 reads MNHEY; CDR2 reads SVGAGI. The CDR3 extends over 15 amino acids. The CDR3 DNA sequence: TGTGCCAGCAGTTATAGAGACAGCCTAAATTCACCCCTCCACTTT. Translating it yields CASSYRDSLNSPLHF.